The 25 T cell receptor beta chains below were found in one sample sequenced in a study of T cell changes during pregnancy in multiple sclerosis. Some clones are missing from TCRdb's copy, which holds only in-frame ones; the method was immunoSEQ multiplex PCR. Of some 38,000 clones listed, 90% are singletons. The sequences come from CD4+ T cells from peripheral blood mononuclear cells, collected in the second trimester of pregnancy. The source of these receptors is a female donor with multiple sclerosis, enrolled in a pregnancy study.

The chain combines TRBV9 with TRBJ2-3; D perhaps matches TRBD1 (5 bases). CDR3 length: 16 amino acids. The V gene lost 3 bases and the J gene lost 0 bases, with 14 bases spanning the gap. Germline-derived CDR1 and CDR2 are SGDLS and YYNGEE. The CDR3 sequence is CASSDSRVSSTDTQYF. The CDR3 DNA reads TGTGCCAGCAGCGACAGCAGGGTTTCTAGCACAGATACGCAGTATTTT.

This clone appeared once. The chain employs TRBV15 and TRBJ1-5; D remains unclear. The V end lost 3 bases, the J end lost 4 bases, and 10 bases lay between the germline ends. CDR1 is LNHNV, CDR2 YYDKDF, per germline (reference sequence). This CDR3 contains 14 residues. This chain's CDR3 is CATSSLQKNQPQHF. The CDR3 bases are TGTGCCACCAGCAGCCTGCAGAAAAATCAGCCCCAGCATTTT.

Of note for this clone: The sample has other DNA sequences that encode this CDR3 too. The chain uses TRBV2 and TRBJ2-5; 10 positions match TRBD2. V shed 3 bases, J shed 5 bases, and the junction held 6 bases outside the gene matches. Germline lookup yields CDR1 SNHLY and CDR2 FYNNEI. The CDR3 sequence is 15 residues long. The DNA of the CDR3 is TGTGCCAGCAGTGAGTTAGCGGGAGGCCGGGAGACCCAGTACTTC. This sequence encodes CASSELAGGRETQYF.

As DNA, the CDR3 is TGTGCCAGCACCCCGGGACAGGGGGCACGGTCTAGCACCGGGGAGCTGTTTTTT. Amino acid sequence: CASTPGQGARSSTGELFF. The chain is built from TRBV2 and TRBJ2-2, with TRBD1 matching 12 bases. Germline CDR1 and CDR2: SNHLY and FYNNEI. The CDR3 length is 18 residues. V was clipped by 7 bases and J by 4 bases; unmatched bases: 13.

J is TRBJ2-7 and V is TRBV7-9; 8 bases fit TRBD2. Germline CDR1 reads SEHNR; CDR2 reads FQNEAQ (reference sequence). The CDR3 runs to 17 residues. J lost 2 bases, V lost 1 base, and 10 bases had no gene match. CDR3 region: CASSLGPFEAGAYEQYF. Here the CDR3 DNA reads TGTGCCAGCAGCTTAGGACCCTTCGAAGCGGGGGCCTACGAGCAGTACTTC.

The rearrangement joins TRBV2 to TRBJ1-1, with 9 bases identical to TRBD1. The V segment lost 6 bases and the J segment 5 bases; nucleotides outside the gene matches: 13. Germline CDR1 is SNHLY and CDR2 is FYNNEI. This CDR3 comprises 16 residues. CDR3 bases: TGTGCCAGCAGGGCCGGGACAGGGTTACGGGGAACTGAAGCTTTCTTT. Protein: CASRAGTGLRGTEAFF.

J is TRBJ2-1 and V is TRBV9; TRBD2 aligns across 12 bases. CDR1 SGDLS and CDR2 YYNGEE come from the germline V gene. V gave up 4 bases and J gave up 7 bases; unmatched junction bases: 9. The CDR3 contains 16 residues. CDR3 protein: CASSSGLAGSVNEQFF. In DNA, the CDR3 is TGTGCCAGCAGCTCTGGACTAGCGGGATCGGTTAATGAGCAGTTCTTC.

This sequence joins TRBV29-1 and TRBJ2-6, with TRBD1 matching over 7 bases. In germline, CDR1 is SQVTM, CDR2 ANQGSEA. Germline trimming cut 4 bases from V and 2 bases from J; bases unmatched to any gene: 5. This CDR3 has 15 residues. CDR3 bases: TGCAGCGTTGTCGTAGGGGGCGCTGGGGCCAACGTCCTGACTTTC. This translates into CSVVVGGAGANVLTF.

J is TRBJ1-2 and V is TRBV29-1; 9 nucleotides match TRBD1. Trimming at V came to 4 bases and at J to 8 bases, leaving 2 bases not matched to a gene. There are 11 residues in the CDR3. Germline V gene data show CDR1 as SQVTM and CDR2 as ANQGSEA. The CDR3: CSVGQGEGYTF. The CDR3 nucleotides are TGCAGCGTTGGACAGGGGGAGGGCTACACCTTC.

V and J are TRBV13 and TRBJ2-3; 9 bases are shared with TRBD2. The J segment lost 3 bases and the V segment lost 5 bases, leaving 27 bases of the junction unmatched. The CDR3 loop spans 22 amino acids. Germline V gene lookup returns CDR1 PRHDT and CDR2 FYEKMQ (reference sequence). The CDR3 is CASSPLSPRLAEEGVGTDTQYF. DNA for the CDR3: TGTGCCAGCAGCCCCCTATCCCCGAGACTAGCGGAAGAAGGAGTTGGGACAGATACGCAGTATTTT.

J is TRBJ2-7 and V is TRBV29-1; 7 bases line up with TRBD1. Losses at the gene ends were 6 bases for V and 3 bases for J; bases not matched to a gene: 8. Germline values: CDR1 SQVTM, CDR2 ANQGSEA. The CDR3 spans 13 residues. CDR3 DNA sequence: TGCAGCGTACGCCTGGGACAGAGCTACGAGCAGTACTTC. Residues: CSVRLGQSYEQYF.

V and J are TRBV27 and TRBJ1-4; the D gene is possibly TRBD1 (5 bases). The germline gives CDR1 MNHEY, CDR2 SMNVEV (reference sequence). The V gene lost 0 bases and the J gene lost 8 bases, with 31 bases spanning the gap. The CDR3 loop spans 21 amino acids. CDR3 amino acids: CASSLSNRPGRVPVNQEKLFF. CDR3 coding DNA: TGTGCCAGCAGTTTATCGAATCGTCCAGGGAGGGTCCCGGTAAATCAGGAAAAACTGTTTTTT.

This rearrangement joins TRBV9 to TRBJ1-3; D not certain. This CDR3 has 14 residues. The V gene's germline CDR1 is SGDLS and CDR2 YYNGEE. V was clipped by 4 bases and J by 4 bases, with 12 bases between them. For the CDR3, the DNA is TGTGCCAGCAGCTCGGCGGGGTGGGGAAACACCATATATTTT. Protein sequence: CASSSAGWGNTIYF.

CDR3 bases: TGTGCCAGCAGTTTTATGGCAGGGACCTACGAGCAGTACTTC. The encoded protein is CASSFMAGTYEQYF. The V gene is TRBV28, the J gene TRBJ2-7; possibly TRBD1 for D (5 bases). Germline values: CDR1 MDHEN, CDR2 SYDVKM. V lost 3 bases, J lost 2 bases, and 11 bases lay in between. The CDR3 covers 14 residues.

This chain uses TRBV20-1 with TRBJ2-7; D possibly corresponds to TRBD1 (5 bases). Germline CDR1 is DFQATT and CDR2 is SNEGSKA (reference sequence). Trimming took 2 bases from V and 10 from J, leaving 12 bases between them. This CDR3 region has 11 residues. The CDR3 is CSARQGHRQYF. The CDR3 nucleotides read TGCAGTGCTAGACAGGGCCATCGCCAGTACTTC.

This chain joins TRBV30 and TRBJ1-3, with a weak D call TRBD1 (5 bases). Germline V gene data show CDR1 as GTSNPN and CDR2 as SVGIG (reference sequence). This CDR3 contains 15 residues. V was clipped by 5 bases and J by 2 bases, with 16 bases between them. CDR3 loop: CAWRRTGLTGNTIYF. The CDR3 DNA sequence: TGTGCCTGGCGCCGGACGGGACTTACTGGAAACACCATATATTTT.

The chain has TRBV7-6 and TRBJ1-5, with D unclear. CDR1 SGHVS and CDR2 FNYEAQ come from the germline V gene. With 1 base removed from V and 4 bases from J, the gap between germline ends came to 11 bases. The CDR3 spans 15 residues. CDR3 in amino acids: CASSLGSTGNQPQHF. The CDR3 DNA reads as TGTGCCAGCAGCTTAGGGTCCACGGGGAATCAGCCCCAGCATTTT.

This chain joins TRBV5-1 and TRBJ2-7, with 11 positions matching TRBD2. Losses at the gene ends were 4 bases for V and 0 bases for J; bases not matched to a gene: 9. The CDR3 consists of 17 residues. Germline assignment: CDR1 SGHRS and CDR2 YFSETQ. CDR3 nucleotides: TGCGCCAGCAGCCCTGGGACTAGCGGTCGCCACTCCTACGAGCAGTACTTC. Amino acids: CASSPGTSGRHSYEQYF.

The V call is TRBV5-4, the J call TRBJ2-7; D is unclear. V was pared by 2 bases and J by 6 bases, with 9 bases between. The CDR3 spans 12 residues. Looked up from germline, CDR1 is SGHNT and CDR2 is YYREEE (reference sequence). The CDR3 reads CASSFFLAEQYF. CDR3 coding DNA: TGTGCCAGCAGCTTCTTTTTAGCCGAGCAGTACTTC. Using reference TRBV5-4 and TRBJ2-7 for the parts outside the CDR3, the full variable domain is ETGVTQSPTHLIKTRGQQVTLRCSSQSGHNTVSWYQQALGQGPQFIFQYYREEENGRGNFPPRFSGLQFPNYSSELNVNALELDDSALYLCASSFFLAEQYFGPGTRLTVT.

This clone was counted only a few times. The chain uses TRBV29-1 and TRBJ2-1, with a weak D call TRBD1 (5 bases). Germline loops: CDR1 SQVTM, CDR2 ANQGSEA. V lost 2 bases, J lost 7 bases, and 12 bases lay in between. CDR3 length equals 13 residues. In DNA, the CDR3 is TGCAGCGTTGAACAGGGTTTCGGAAATGAGCAGTTCTTC. Amino acid sequence: CSVEQGFGNEQFF.

The V call is TRBV28, the J call TRBJ1-1; TRBD1 aligns across 7 bases. CDR1 MDHEN and CDR2 SYDVKM come from the germline V gene. The ends lost 10 bases at V and 4 bases at J; junction bases unmatched: 3. The length of the CDR3 is 11 residues. CDR3 sequence reads: CAIKGATEAFF. CDR3 sequence (DNA): TGTGCCATTAAGGGGGCCACTGAAGCTTTCTTT. Complete variable domain (other parts from reference TRBV28 and TRBJ1-1): DVKVTQSSRYLVKRTGEKVFLECVQDMDHENMFWYRQDPGLGLRLIYFSYDVKMKEKGDIPEGYSVSREKKERFSLILESASTNQTSMYLCAIKGATEAFFGQGTRLTVV.

The chain is built from TRBV28 and TRBJ2-5; 8 positions agree with TRBD1. V was clipped by 6 bases and J by 5 bases; unmatched bases: 5. This CDR3 region has 13 residues. Germline V gives CDR1 MDHEN, CDR2 SYDVKM. CDR3 sequence: CASSPGGLETQYF. The CDR3 DNA follows: TGTGCCAGCAGCCCAGGGGGCTTGGAGACCCAGTACTTC.

This clone showed up just once. The rearrangement joins TRBV27 to TRBJ1-4, with 12 bases aligning to TRBD1. The V and J ends lost 6 bases and 6 bases, in that order; junction bases with no gene match: 8. This CDR3 has 16 residues. In germline, CDR1 is MNHEY, CDR2 SMNVEV (reference sequence). This CDR3 is CASSPRGTGGYEKLFF. The DNA for the CDR3 is TGTGCCAGCAGCCCTCGCGGGACAGGGGGCTATGAAAAACTGTTTTTT.

This chain uses TRBV9 with TRBJ1-5; D gene unclear. CDR1 SGDLS and CDR2 YYNGEE come from the germline V gene. V was clipped by 1 base and J by 0 bases, with 5 bases between them. The CDR3 extends over 14 amino acids. CDR3 in DNA: TGTGCCAGCAGCGTACAGGTTAGCAATCAGCCCCAGCATTTT. Protein sequence: CASSVQVSNQPQHF.

This rearrangement joins TRBV7-3 to TRBJ2-1, with 7 positions matching TRBD2. Unmatched junction bases numbered 8, after V lost 1 base and J lost 8 bases. The CDR3 is 15 residues long. Germline V gives CDR1 SGHTA, CDR2 FQGTGA. The CDR3 loop is CASSLIAGVRDEQFF. CDR3 nucleotide sequence: TGTGCCAGCAGCTTAATTGCGGGAGTCCGGGATGAGCAGTTCTTC. Full variable domain (missing parts from reference TRBV7-3 and TRBJ2-1): GAGVSQTPSNKVTEKGKYVELRCDPISGHTALYWYRQSLGQGPEFLIYFQGTGAADDSGLPNDRFFAVRPEGSVSTLKIQRTERGDSAVYLCASSLIAGVRDEQFFGPGTRLTVL.